These 23 T cell receptor beta chains came from one sample sequenced in a study of response to subunit inactivated influenza vaccine. TCRdb redid the calling of the RT-PCR reads with MiXCR, one entry per CDR3 protein. The data contain under 500,000 distinct CDR3 sequences, roughly 9.8% of them seen just once; the ten biggest clones take up approximately 12%. The sample consisted of PBMCs from blood, taken around seven weeks after vaccination. Receptors originate from a man in his fifties who received an inactivated influenza vaccine.

This clonotype was found a few times. This chain uses TRBV6-8 with TRBJ1-2; D is unresolved. V was trimmed by 9 bases and J by 4 bases, leaving 9 bases between them. There are 11 residues in the CDR3. Germline CDR1 and CDR2: MNHGY and SAAAGT. Here the CDR3 reads CARKARYGYTF. Here the CDR3 DNA reads TGTGCCAGAAAGGCTCGCTATGGCTACACCTTC.

This clonotype was seen repeatedly, ten times or more. The chain is built from TRBV12-3 or TRBV12-4 and TRBJ1-2, with D maybe TRBD1 (5 bases). V was trimmed by 5 bases and J by 12 bases, leaving 19 bases between them. The CDR3 sequence is 13 residues long. The chain's CDR3 is CASSLSPLQGDTF. Here the CDR3 DNA reads TGTGCCAGCAGTCTCTCCCCGCTCCAGGGCGACACCTTC.

This clonotype was picked up a small number of times. This chain connects TRBV12-3 or TRBV12-4 to TRBJ1-3; 7 bases are a match to TRBD1. The CDR3 covers 14 residues. With 5 bases clipped from V and 4 bases from J, the junction kept 5 bases outside the gene matches. The CDR3 nucleotides are TGTGCCAGCAGTGTAACGGGACAGGGAAACACCATATATTTT. This translates into CASSVTGQGNTIYF.

The chain is built from TRBV4-2 and TRBJ2-3; D remains unclear. Trimming removed 0 bases at V and 2 bases at J, with 6 bases between. This CDR3 comprises 14 residues. Germline V lookup: CDR1 LGHNA, CDR2 YNFKEQ. The DNA of the CDR3 is TGTGCCAGCAGCCAAGATAGGGACACAGATACGCAGTATTTT. Its protein product is CASSQDRDTDTQYF.

This clonotype was recorded at least ten times. The chain links TRBV20-1 to TRBJ2-1; either TRBD1 or TRBD2 may supply D (5 bases each). The V gene's germline CDR1 is DFQATT and CDR2 SNEGSKA (reference sequence). The CDR3 runs to 12 residues. The V end lost 5 bases, the J end lost 9 bases, and 14 bases lay between the germline ends. CDR3 sequence reads: CSAGGGVGEQFF. The CDR3 nucleotides are TGCAGTGCTGGGGGTGGAGTTGGTGAGCAGTTCTTC.

This clonotype has just a few counts. CDR3 coding DNA: TGTGCCAGCAGTTGGATTAGCGGGAGAGGGGAGACCCAGTACTTC. As protein: CASSWISGRGETQYF. This chain connects TRBV6-5 to TRBJ2-5; 9 bases align to TRBD2. The CDR3 spans 15 residues. Germline loops: CDR1 MNHEY, CDR2 SVGAGI. V trimming: 4 bases; J trimming: 5 bases; junction bases outside the gene matches: 8.

The table lists this clonotype with a count of one. This sequence joins TRBV6-1 and TRBJ2-4; 9 nucleotides agree with TRBD2. There are 14 residues in the CDR3. With 7 bases clipped from V and 6 bases from J, the junction kept 7 bases outside the gene matches. The germline gives CDR1 MNHNS, CDR2 SASEGT. The CDR3 here is CASKGSGSLNIQYF. CDR3 nucleotides: TGTGCCAGCAAAGGTAGCGGGAGCCTAAACATTCAGTACTTC.

This clonotype was seen many times. The chain has TRBV7-2 and TRBJ2-2; TRBD2 agrees at 8 bases. From germline, CDR1 is SGHTA and CDR2 FQGNSA. Germline trimming cut 1 base from V and 6 bases from J; bases unmatched to any gene: 4. This CDR3 spans 15 amino acids. The CDR3 spells CASSLGTSRSGELFF. The CDR3 coding sequence is TGTGCCAGCAGCTTAGGGACTAGCCGGTCCGGGGAGCTGTTTTTT.

This clonotype occurred a few times. The CDR3 protein is CSADSMRNEQFF. CDR3 bases: TGCAGTGCTGACTCGATGCGGAATGAGCAGTTCTTC. This chain connects TRBV20-1 to TRBJ2-1; D unresolved. Germline V CDR1 and CDR2: DFQATT, SNEGSKA (reference sequence). The CDR3 covers 12 residues. Trimming cost V 5 bases and J 7 bases, with 12 bases left between them.

The chain couples TRBV12-3 or TRBV12-4 to TRBJ2-1, with 8 bases matching TRBD1. Trimming at V came to 3 bases and at J to 2 bases, leaving 6 bases not matched to a gene. This CDR3 spans 16 amino acids. CDR3 region: CASSFLSTGAYNEQFF. As DNA, the CDR3 is TGTGCCAGCAGTTTTTTGTCGACAGGGGCCTACAATGAGCAGTTCTTC.

This clonotype was recorded many times. The chain combines TRBV5-1 with TRBJ1-1, with 7 bases that match TRBD1. Germline values: CDR1 SGHRS, CDR2 YFSETQ. Unmatched junction bases numbered 5, after V lost 0 bases and J lost 6 bases. The CDR3 runs to 14 residues. In DNA, the CDR3 is TGCGCCAGCAGCTTGGCCGGACAGGATCCTGAAGCTTTCTTT. Amino acid sequence: CASSLAGQDPEAFF.

The sample holds many counts of this clonotype. The rearrangement links TRBV20-1 to TRBJ2-4; D possibly matches TRBD1 or TRBD2 (5 bases each). Germline V lookup: CDR1 DFQATT, CDR2 SNEGSKA (reference sequence). The CDR3 extends over 15 amino acids. V lost 0 bases to trimming and J lost 1 base, with 10 bases between them. The CDR3 nucleotides are TGCAGTGCTAGAGATGGGGGTCAGGCCAAAAACATTCAGTACTTC. This translates into CSARDGGQAKNIQYF.

This clonotype was observed many times. V is TRBV29-1 and J is TRBJ2-1, with D unresolved. Germline V gene lookup returns CDR1 SQVTM and CDR2 ANQGSEA. Trimming took off 0 bases at V and 4 bases at J, with 16 bases between the two ends. There are 16 residues in the CDR3. The CDR3 sequence is CSVEDLRRGNYNEQFF. DNA for the CDR3: TGCAGCGTTGAAGATCTAAGGCGCGGTAATTACAATGAGCAGTTCTTC.

This clonotype occurred a few times. The CDR3 region is CASSLGGQPLHF. For the CDR3, the DNA is TGTGCCAGCAGTTTAGGGGGTCAACCCCTCCACTTT. The V gene is TRBV12-3 or TRBV12-4, the J gene TRBJ1-6; D is undetermined. The CDR3 totals 12 residues. Trimming removed 1 base from V and 12 bases from J, with 7 bases in between.

This clonotype was picked up many times. V gene TRBV5-1 combines with J gene TRBJ1-2; a weak D match, TRBD1 (5 bases). V lost 2 bases, J lost 0 bases, and 17 bases lay in between. There are 17 residues in the CDR3. Germline CDR1 SGHRS, CDR2 YFSETQ. CDR3 coding DNA: TGCGCCAGCAGCTTAGGAGTGGCAGGGCCAGCTAACTATGGCTACACCTTC. Its translation is CASSLGVAGPANYGYTF.

This clonotype was observed at least ten times. The chain has TRBV6-5 and TRBJ1-2; TRBD1 matches at 9 bases. The junction had 3 bases not matched to a gene; V was cut back by 2 bases and J by 2 bases. The CDR3 is made up of 15 amino acids. CDR1 MNHEY and CDR2 SVGAGI come from the germline V gene. The CDR3 is CASSYTTGGNYGYTF. The CDR3 DNA is TGTGCCAGCAGTTACACTACAGGGGGCAACTATGGCTACACCTTC.

The chain has TRBV28 and TRBJ2-5; D perhaps matches TRBD1 (6 bases). CDR3 length: 15 amino acids. Per germline, CDR1 MDHEN and CDR2 SYDVKM. The V gene lost 1 base and the J gene lost 2 bases, with 11 bases spanning the gap. CDR3 sequence (DNA): TGTGCCAGCAGTTTATCGGGACAATTACAAGAGACCCAGTACTTC. It encodes CASSLSGQLQETQYF.

In this sample, this clonotype turned up many times. The V call is TRBV20-1, the J call TRBJ2-1, with D hard to call. The CDR3 totals 14 residues. The ends were cut back, 1 base at V and 3 bases at J, with 10 bases in the middle. CDR1 and CDR2 (germline): DFQATT, SNEGSKA (reference sequence). Here the CDR3 DNA reads TGCAGTGCTAGAGGCCAGAGTGTCTACAATGAGCAGTTCTTC. Translating gives CSARGQSVYNEQFF.

This clonotype was observed a few times. This may arise from a read error, as a much more abundant clone is one base away. This chain links TRBV6-2 or TRBV6-3 with TRBJ1-5; D unclear. The CDR3 covers 13 residues. Trimming removed 4 bases at V and 5 bases at J, with 9 bases between. Germline lookup yields CDR1 MNHEY and CDR2 SVGEGT. Written as DNA, the CDR3 is TGTGCCAGCAGTTTGAACCGGGATCAGCCCCAGCATTTT. Residues: CASSLNRDQPQHF.

This clonotype was observed at least ten times. This chain uses TRBV20-1 with TRBJ2-7; D might be TRBD1 or TRBD2, each matching 5 bases. Germline values: CDR1 DFQATT, CDR2 SNEGSKA (reference sequence). The CDR3 is made up of 13 amino acids. Trimming shortened V by 7 bases and J by 0 bases, and 13 bases separated the two germline ends. CDR3 residues: CSVPGRNSYEQYF. CDR3 DNA sequence: TGCAGTGTTCCGGGGCGGAACTCCTACGAGCAGTACTTC.

This clonotype has ten or more counts. This chain links TRBV7-6 with TRBJ2-7; no reliable D call. The CDR3 is 14 amino acids. V lost 4 bases and J 4 bases, leaving 14 bases between the germline ends. Germline loops: CDR1 SGHVS, CDR2 FNYEAQ. This CDR3 is CASSSIGRPYEQYF. CDR3 DNA sequence: TGTGCCAGCAGCTCGATAGGACGGCCGTACGAGCAGTACTTC. The whole variable domain, filled in from reference TRBV7-6 and TRBJ2-7, reads GAGVSQSPRYKVTKRGQDVALRCDPISGHVSLYWYRQALGQGPEFLTYFNYEAQQDKSGLPNDRFSAERPEGSISTLTIQRTEQRDSAMYRCASSSIGRPYEQYFGPGTRLTVT.

This clonotype was seen more than once but under ten times. The chain uses TRBV6-5 and TRBJ2-7; tentative D call: TRBD2 (6 bases). Germline V gene lookup returns CDR1 MNHEY and CDR2 SVGAGI. The CDR3 runs to 15 residues. V was cut by 2 bases and J by 1 base, with 12 bases left in between. CDR3 bases: TGTGCCAGCAGTTACGGGGGAGGTGAATCCTACGAGCAGTACTTC. Translation gives CASSYGGGESYEQYF.

The genes are TRBV18 and TRBJ2-3, with D perhaps matching TRBD1 (5 bases). V lost 1 base to trimming and J lost 2 bases, with 13 bases between them. Germline CDR1 is KGHSH and CDR2 is LQKENI. CDR3 length equals 16 residues. The CDR3 nucleotides are TGTGCCAGCTCACCACGCGAGACAGCCAACACAGATACGCAGTATTTT. Its protein product is CASSPRETANTDTQYF.